The entry that follows covers one T cell receptor beta chain sequence. Its antigen is as yet unknown. The protocol was immunoSEQ multiplex PCR, while the TCRdb copy is restricted to in-frame clones and leaves out a portion. The sample consists of some 64,000 clones, roughly nine tenths of them appearing once. These data belong to a study of OX40 agonist ivuxolimab in advanced cancers. Study as a whole: Patients treated during dose escalation were battling hepatocellular carcinoma, melanoma, renal cell or head and neck cancer. The study reported partial responses in three patients: one hepatocellular carcinoma, two cutaneous melanoma. The study, taken as a whole, reports: Antigens targeted by the expanded peripheral T cells were not determined. Averaged across samples, CD8+ T cells carried more expanded clones than CD4+ did.

The CDR3 is 16 amino acids. Trimming left V 5 bases short and J 4 bases short, with 20 bases between. Germline assignment: CDR1 MNHEY and CDR2 SMNVEV (reference sequence). The TCR sequence derives from an adult with an advanced solid tumor such as melanoma, head and neck, liver or kidney cancer. V gene TRBV27 combines with J gene TRBJ1-2; unclear D gene. Material: CD4+ or CD8+ T cells sorted from blood, obtained in a trial of the OX40 agonist ivuxolimab. This CDR3 is CASSPSRTGDSYGYTF. CDR3 nucleotides: TGTGCCAGCAGTCCCTCAAGGACCGGAGACTCCTATGGCTACACCTTC.